This TCR beta chain was captured in a study of cytotoxic CD8 clonotypes in ibrutinib-treated CLL. Germline values: CDR1 MRHNA, CDR2 SNTAGT. The CDR3 loop spans 14 amino acids. V shed 4 bases, J shed 6 bases, and the junction held 0 bases outside the gene matches. TCRdb keeps only in-frame clones here, not all; method: immunoSEQ multiplex PCR. The top ten hold roughly 3% of the sample, which has about 160,000 clones, about 88% seen once. The receptor's source is a human donor with chronic lymphocytic leukemia. This material consisted of PBMCs, taken at disease progression, from a patient treated with ibrutinib. The chain couples TRBV6-4 to TRBJ2-1, with 13 bases lining up with TRBD2. The CDR3 is CASSGTSGSNEQFF. The CDR3 DNA reads as TGTGCCAGCAGTGGGACTAGCGGGAGCAATGAGCAGTTCTTC.